Each of the 27 T cell receptor beta chains below was sequenced from the same sample in a study of blood T cell repertoires in COVID-19. TCRdb's table, derived via immunoSEQ multiplex PCR, lists solely in-frame clones and lacks some. This sample has about 150,000 clones, with roughly 90% found just once. Source material: PBMCs or T cells enriched from blood (not recorded which). The receptors stem from a woman aged 40-49 years who had been exposed to COVID-19.

The table lists this clone with a few counts. V gene TRBV7-9 combines with J gene TRBJ2-3; 7 bases align to TRBD2. This CDR3 is 17 amino acids long. V was clipped by 2 bases and J by 0 bases; unmatched bases: 8. Germline CDR1 reads SEHNR; CDR2 reads FQNEAQ (reference sequence). CDR3 residues: CASSLSPQAGSTDTQYF. The CDR3 bases are TGTGCCAGCAGCTTAAGTCCTCAAGCGGGAAGCACAGATACGCAGTATTTT.

This chain links TRBV15 with TRBJ1-5; possibly TRBD1 for D (5 bases). Trimming removed 5 bases at V and 5 bases at J, with 13 bases between. CDR1 is LNHNV and CDR2 is YYDKDF in the germline V gene (reference sequence). The CDR3 runs 14 residues. The CDR3 nucleotides are TGTGCCACCAGCCAGTCGGGGGTCCATCAGCCCCAGCATTTT. Amino acid sequence: CATSQSGVHQPQHF.

A single count supports this clone. The chain couples TRBV3-1 (or the pseudogene TRBV3-2) to TRBJ1-1, with TRBD1 as a possible D gene (5 bases). Trimming removed 6 bases from V and 0 bases from J, with 11 bases in between. The CDR3 totals 14 residues. Per germline, CDR1 LGHDT and CDR2 YNNKEL (reference sequence). As DNA, the CDR3 is TGTGCCAGCAGTTTGACAGCTTTGAACACTGAAGCTTTCTTT. It is translated as CASSLTALNTEAFF.

The chain combines TRBV27 with TRBJ1-5; D remains ambiguous. Germline V gene lookup returns CDR1 MNHEY and CDR2 SMNVEV (reference sequence). V was clipped by 4 bases and J by 7 bases, with 14 bases between them. The CDR3 totals 14 residues. CDR3 region: CASSSPSLGQPQHF. The CDR3 nucleotides read TGTGCCAGCAGTTCCCCCTCCCTTGGCCAGCCCCAGCATTTT.

V usage is TRBV4-1 and J usage is TRBJ2-1; TRBD2 aligns across 9 bases. CDR1 and CDR2 from the germline V gene are MGHRA and YSYEKL. The CDR3 has 16 residues. Trimming took 6 bases from V and 0 from J; bases not matched to a gene: 6. This chain's CDR3 is CASRGNSGGSYNEQFF. In DNA form, the CDR3 reads TGCGCCAGCAGGGGGAATAGCGGGGGCTCCTACAATGAGCAGTTCTTC.

This clone appeared once. V gene TRBV6-5 combines with J gene TRBJ1-1; D not resolved. The CDR3 contains 14 residues. Germline lookup yields CDR1 MNHEY and CDR2 SVGAGI. V was cut by 0 bases and J by 6 bases, with 11 bases left in between. CDR3 DNA sequence: TGTGCCAGCAGTTACTCCCGACGGGAATCTGAAGCTTTCTTT. This sequence encodes CASSYSRRESEAFF.

This clone was seen a few times. V usage is TRBV24-1 and J usage is TRBJ2-1, with a tentative D call TRBD2 (5 bases). Germline V gene data show CDR1 as KGHDR and CDR2 as SFDVKD. The CDR3 length is 14 residues. V dropped 0 bases and J dropped 6 bases, with 8 bases sitting between them. The CDR3 DNA is TGTGCCACCAGTGATTTGGTAGCGCCCAATGAGCAGTTCTTC. Translated: CATSDLVAPNEQFF.

In this sample, this clone turned up once. The genes are TRBV2 and TRBJ1-3; D is possibly TRBD1 (6 bases). Germline CDR1 SNHLY, CDR2 FYNNEI. There are 15 residues in the CDR3. With 2 bases removed from V and 2 bases from J, the gap between germline ends came to 10 bases. CDR3 protein: CASSERGTPGNTIYF. For the CDR3, the DNA is TGTGCCAGCAGTGAAAGGGGGACCCCTGGAAACACCATATATTTT.

The V gene is TRBV2, the J gene TRBJ1-1; tentative D call: TRBD1 (6 bases). Trimming shortened V by 8 bases and J by 0 bases, and 10 bases separated the two germline ends. The germline V gene has CDR1 SNHLY and CDR2 FYNNEI. This CDR3 comprises 13 residues. The CDR3 region has the DNA TGTGCCAGCCCCGACAGGATGAACACTGAAGCTTTCTTT. Its translation is CASPDRMNTEAFF.

J is TRBJ1-1 and V is TRBV18, with D perhaps TRBD1 (5 bases). Per germline, CDR1 KGHSH and CDR2 LQKENI. The ends were cut back, 3 bases at V and 6 bases at J, with 14 bases in the middle. The CDR3 has 14 amino acids. The CDR3 bases are TGTGCCAGCTCACCCCCCGGGGGATCCGCTGAAGCTTTCTTT. Translation gives CASSPPGGSAEAFF.

This clone came up once. The chain recombines TRBV10-3 with TRBJ1-1, with a tentative D call TRBD1 (5 bases). The CDR3 length is 14 residues. Trimming pared 4 bases from V and 4 bases from J, leaving 13 bases between. Germline V gene data show CDR1 as ENHRY and CDR2 as SYGVKD. The CDR3 DNA reads TGTGCCATCAGTGGGGGGGGACGAGGCACTGAAGCTTTCTTT. Protein: CAISGGGRGTEAFF.

The gene calls are TRBV28 and TRBJ1-2; 11 positions agree with TRBD1. Germline lookup yields CDR1 MDHEN and CDR2 SYDVKM. V shed 4 bases, J shed 4 bases, and the junction held 2 bases outside the gene matches. CDR3 length equals 14 residues. Here the CDR3 DNA reads TGTGCCAGCAGTTCCGGGACAGGGGGCTATGGCTACACCTTC. Encoded protein: CASSSGTGGYGYTF.

This clone showed up just a few times. V gene TRBV7-2 combines with J gene TRBJ2-5, with D maybe TRBD1 (6 bases). V dropped 1 base and J dropped 3 bases, with 6 bases sitting between them. CDR1 and CDR2 (germline): SGHTA, FQGNSA. The CDR3 is made up of 13 amino acids. In DNA, the CDR3 is TGTGCCAGCAGCTTAGGGACAGAAGAGACCCAGTACTTC. It translates to CASSLGTEETQYF.

This chain uses TRBV24-1 with TRBJ2-3; 11 bases line up with TRBD2. The CDR3 consists of 16 residues. Losses at the gene ends were 4 bases for V and 1 base for J; bases not matched to a gene: 3. The germline V gene encodes CDR1 KGHDR and CDR2 SFDVKD. CDR3 in DNA: TGTGCCACCAGTGAAGGACTAGCGGGCCGCACAGATACGCAGTATTTT. Protein: CATSEGLAGRTDTQYF.

The chain couples TRBV7-2 to TRBJ1-5, with TRBD1 identical over 9 bases. The CDR3 has 15 residues. CDR1 SGHTA and CDR2 FQGNSA come from the germline V gene. V gave up 6 bases and J gave up 4 bases; unmatched junction bases: 7. The CDR3 coding sequence is TGTGCCAGCAGACAATCGACAGGGGGAAATCAGCCCCAGCATTTT. Protein product: CASRQSTGGNQPQHF.

This clone was counted between two and nine times. CDR3 sequence: CASSLDRAGEKLFF. The DNA for the CDR3 is TGTGCCAGCAGCTTAGACAGGGCGGGTGAAAAACTGTTTTTT. V is TRBV5-4 and J is TRBJ1-4, with TRBD1 identical over 7 bases. The germline CDR1 and CDR2 sequences are SGHNT and YYREEE (reference sequence). V lost 2 bases and J lost 7; bases outside the gene matches: 5. There are 14 residues in the CDR3. Using reference TRBV5-4 and TRBJ1-4 for the parts outside the CDR3, the full variable domain is ETGVTQSPTHLIKTRGQQVTLRCSSQSGHNTVSWYQQALGQGPQFIFQYYREEENGRGNFPPRFSGLQFPNYSSELNVNALELDDSALYLCASSLDRAGEKLFFGSGTQLSVL.

The chain carries TRBV7-8 and TRBJ1-6; D might be TRBD1 (6 bases). Germline values: CDR1 SGHVS, CDR2 FQNEAQ. The germline V and J ends were trimmed by 9 bases and 3 bases, with 12 bases remaining between them. The CDR3 is 14 amino acids. The CDR3 sequence is CASQDSLYNSPLHF. CDR3 sequence (DNA): TGTGCCAGTCAGGACAGCCTCTATAATTCACCCCTCCACTTT.

V and J are TRBV27 and TRBJ2-7; TRBD2 aligns across 11 bases. The CDR3 loop spans 18 amino acids. V was pared by 0 bases and J by 4 bases, with 11 bases of the junction left unmatched. Germline CDR1 reads MNHEY; CDR2 reads SMNVEV (reference sequence). This CDR3 reads CASSLSNPTSGGSYEQYF. CDR3 nucleotide sequence: TGTGCCAGCAGTTTATCGAATCCCACTAGCGGGGGTTCTTACGAGCAGTACTTC.

This clone appeared once. The chain links TRBV7-3 to TRBJ2-1; possibly TRBD2 for D (5 bases). Germline V lookup: CDR1 SGHTA, CDR2 FQGTGA. CDR3 length: 13 amino acids. Trimming cost V 6 bases and J 7 bases, with 13 bases left between them. CDR3 loop: CASSPGEWNEQFF. CDR3 sequence (DNA): TGTGCCAGCAGTCCCGGGGAATGGAATGAGCAGTTCTTC.

In this sample, this clone turned up once. This sequence joins TRBV4-1 and TRBJ1-2; D is ambiguous. Trimming stripped 0 bases from V and 8 bases from J, with 16 bases between. Germline V gene lookup returns CDR1 MGHRA and CDR2 YSYEKL. CDR3 size: 15 residues. CDR3: CASSQDLGLGRGYTF. Here the CDR3 DNA reads TGCGCCAGCAGCCAAGATCTAGGCCTGGGTAGAGGCTACACCTTC.

V gene TRBV15 combines with J gene TRBJ1-5; perhaps TRBD1 as D (6 bases). Trimming left V 0 bases short and J 6 bases short, with 12 bases between. This CDR3 spans 15 amino acids. The germline gives CDR1 LNHNV, CDR2 YYDKDF (reference sequence). The CDR3 DNA reads TGTGCCACCAGCAGAGATCTGGGGGCAGGTCAGCCCCAGCATTTT. Translated: CATSRDLGAGQPQHF.

The chain links TRBV5-1 to TRBJ2-6; 7 bases match TRBD1. Germline V gene data show CDR1 as SGHRS and CDR2 as YFSETQ. The CDR3 sequence is 19 residues long. The J segment lost 0 bases and the V segment lost 0 bases, leaving 9 bases of the junction unmatched. This chain's CDR3 is CASSLERGHLSSGANVLTF. The CDR3 DNA sequence: TGCGCCAGCAGCTTGGAGAGGGGGCACCTCTCCTCTGGGGCCAACGTCCTGACTTTC.

The chain carries TRBV4-1 and TRBJ2-1; 9 bases line up with TRBD2. V lost 4 bases and J lost 4; bases outside the gene matches: 8. The CDR3 extends over 16 amino acids. The germline gives CDR1 MGHRA, CDR2 YSYEKL. The CDR3 sequence is CASSPRSGRGYNEQFF. Written as DNA, the CDR3 is TGCGCCAGCAGCCCACGTAGCGGGAGAGGATACAATGAGCAGTTCTTC.

CDR3 protein: CASSLTGGKGETQYF. DNA of the CDR3: TGCGCCAGCAGCTTGACAGGCGGCAAGGGGGAGACCCAGTACTTC. This chain joins TRBV5-1 and TRBJ2-5; D possibly corresponds to TRBD1 (5 bases). Trimming took 1 base from V and 5 from J, leaving 15 bases between them. Looked up from germline, CDR1 is SGHRS and CDR2 is YFSETQ. The CDR3 length is 15 residues.

In this sample, this clone turned up a few times. V usage is TRBV3-1 (or the pseudogene TRBV3-2) and J usage is TRBJ2-7; no clear D. This CDR3 has 15 amino acids. Looked up from germline, CDR1 is LGHDT and CDR2 is YNNKEL (reference sequence). Trimming removed 1 base at V and 4 bases at J, with 14 bases between. CDR3 sequence: CASSQGARSFYEQYF. The CDR3 DNA is TGTGCCAGCAGCCAAGGCGCCCGGAGTTTTTACGAGCAGTACTTC.

The chain carries TRBV9 and TRBJ2-3; D is perhaps TRBD1 (6 bases). This CDR3 is built from 16 residues. Between the trimmed V and J ends, which lost 2 bases and 1 base, there was a span of 14 bases. The germline V gene encodes CDR1 SGDLS and CDR2 YYNGEE. CDR3 in DNA: TGTGCCAGCAGCGTGACTAACAGGGTTGGCACAGATACGCAGTATTTT. Amino acids: CASSVTNRVGTDTQYF.

V and J are TRBV12-3 or TRBV12-4 and TRBJ1-6, with unresolved D. The CDR3 covers 12 residues. With 1 base removed from V and 9 bases from J, the gap between germline ends came to 4 bases. Written as DNA, the CDR3 is TGTGCCAGCAGTTTAGGGCTTTCACCCCTCCACTTT. It yields the protein CASSLGLSPLHF.